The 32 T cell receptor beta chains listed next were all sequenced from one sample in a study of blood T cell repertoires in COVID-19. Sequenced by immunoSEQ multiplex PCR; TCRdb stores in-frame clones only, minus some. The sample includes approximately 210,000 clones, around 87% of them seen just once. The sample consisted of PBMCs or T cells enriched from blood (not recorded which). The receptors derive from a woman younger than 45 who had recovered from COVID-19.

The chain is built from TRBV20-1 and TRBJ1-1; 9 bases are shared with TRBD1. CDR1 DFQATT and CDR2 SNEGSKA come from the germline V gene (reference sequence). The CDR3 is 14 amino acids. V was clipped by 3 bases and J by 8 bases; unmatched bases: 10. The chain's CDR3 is CSASNRGLVVEAFF. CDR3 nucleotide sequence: TGCAGTGCTAGTAACAGGGGGCTTGTGGTGGAAGCTTTCTTT.

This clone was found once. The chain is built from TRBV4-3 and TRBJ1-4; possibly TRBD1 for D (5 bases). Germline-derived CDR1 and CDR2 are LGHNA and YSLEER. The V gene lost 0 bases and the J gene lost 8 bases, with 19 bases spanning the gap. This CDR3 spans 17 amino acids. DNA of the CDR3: TGCGCCAGCAGCCAAGATGGGGGAGGGGCATTGTACGAAAAACTGTTTTTT. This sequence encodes CASSQDGGGALYEKLFF.

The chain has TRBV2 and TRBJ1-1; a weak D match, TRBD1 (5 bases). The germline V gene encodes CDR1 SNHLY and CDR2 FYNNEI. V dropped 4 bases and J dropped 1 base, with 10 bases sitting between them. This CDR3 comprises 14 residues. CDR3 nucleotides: TGTGCCAGCAGTGGGGCAGGGCGGAACACTGAAGCTTTCTTT. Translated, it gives CASSGAGRNTEAFF.

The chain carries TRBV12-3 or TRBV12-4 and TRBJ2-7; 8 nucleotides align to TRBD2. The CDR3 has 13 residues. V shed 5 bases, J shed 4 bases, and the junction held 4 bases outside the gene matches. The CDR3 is CASSPGGRYEQYF. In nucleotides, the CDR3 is TGTGCCAGCAGTCCGGGGGGGAGGTACGAGCAGTACTTC.

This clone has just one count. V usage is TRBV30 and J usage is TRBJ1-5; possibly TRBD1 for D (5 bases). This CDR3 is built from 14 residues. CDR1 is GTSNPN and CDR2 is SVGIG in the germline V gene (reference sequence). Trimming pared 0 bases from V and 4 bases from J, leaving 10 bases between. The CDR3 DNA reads TGTGCCTGGAGTGTATCGGGGGGGAATCAGCCCCAGCATTTT. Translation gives CAWSVSGGNQPQHF.

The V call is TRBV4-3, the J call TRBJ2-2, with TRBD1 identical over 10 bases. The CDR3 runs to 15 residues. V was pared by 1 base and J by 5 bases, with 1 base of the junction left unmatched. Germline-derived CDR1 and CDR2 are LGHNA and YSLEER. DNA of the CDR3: TGCGCCAGCAGCCAAGGACAGGGGGCTACCGGGGAGCTGTTTTTT. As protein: CASSQGQGATGELFF.

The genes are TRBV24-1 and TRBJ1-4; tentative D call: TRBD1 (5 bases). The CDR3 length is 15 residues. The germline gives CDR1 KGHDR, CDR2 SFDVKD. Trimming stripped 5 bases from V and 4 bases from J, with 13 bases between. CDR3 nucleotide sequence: TGTGCCACCAGTGCTGCAGGGATGGGTAATGAAAAACTGTTTTTT. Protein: CATSAAGMGNEKLFF.

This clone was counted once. The CDR3 is CASTAQDRGGTEAFF. The CDR3 nucleotides read TGTGCCAGCACCGCCCAGGACAGGGGAGGAACTGAAGCTTTCTTT. V usage is TRBV7-2 and J usage is TRBJ1-1, with TRBD1 matching 9 bases. The CDR3 is 15 amino acids. The junction had 11 bases not matched to a gene; V was cut back by 7 bases and J by 5 bases. Germline assignment: CDR1 SGHTA and CDR2 FQGNSA.

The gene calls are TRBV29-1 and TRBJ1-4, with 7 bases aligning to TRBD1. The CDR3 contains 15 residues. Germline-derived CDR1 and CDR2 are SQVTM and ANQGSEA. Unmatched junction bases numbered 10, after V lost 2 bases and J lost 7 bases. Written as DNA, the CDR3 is TGCAGCGTTGAAAACAGGGGAACCTCTATTGAAAAACTGTTTTTT. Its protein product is CSVENRGTSIEKLFF.

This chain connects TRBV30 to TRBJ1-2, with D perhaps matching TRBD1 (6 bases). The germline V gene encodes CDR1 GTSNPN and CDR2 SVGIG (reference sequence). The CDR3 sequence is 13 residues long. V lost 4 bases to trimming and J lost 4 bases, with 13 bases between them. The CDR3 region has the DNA TGTGCCTGGATCCCGGGAGGGGGCTATGGCTACACCTTC. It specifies CAWIPGGGYGYTF. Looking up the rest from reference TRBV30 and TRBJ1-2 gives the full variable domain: SQTIHQWPATLVQPVGSPLSLECTVEGTSNPNLYWYRQAAGRGLQLLFYSVGIGQISSEVPQNLSASRPQDRQFILSSKKLLLSDSGFYLCAWIPGGGYGYTFGSGTRLTVV.

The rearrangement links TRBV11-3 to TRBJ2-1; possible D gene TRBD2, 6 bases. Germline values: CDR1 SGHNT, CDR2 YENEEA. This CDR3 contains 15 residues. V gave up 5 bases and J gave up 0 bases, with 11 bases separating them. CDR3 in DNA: TGTGCCAGCAGCGTACGGGAGAACTCCTACAATGAGCAGTTCTTC. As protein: CASSVRENSYNEQFF.

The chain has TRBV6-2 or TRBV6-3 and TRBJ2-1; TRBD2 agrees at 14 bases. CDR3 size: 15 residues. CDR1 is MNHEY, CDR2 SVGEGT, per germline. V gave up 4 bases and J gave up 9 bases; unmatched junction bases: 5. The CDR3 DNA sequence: TGTGCCAGCAGTTTGACTAGCGGGGGGGCCGTTGAGCAGTTCTTC. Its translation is CASSLTSGGAVEQFF.

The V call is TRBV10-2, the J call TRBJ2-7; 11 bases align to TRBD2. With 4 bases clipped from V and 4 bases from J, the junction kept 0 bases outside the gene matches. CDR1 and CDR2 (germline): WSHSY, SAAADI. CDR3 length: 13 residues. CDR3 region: CASSGLAGYEQYF. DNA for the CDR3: TGCGCCAGCAGTGGACTAGCGGGGTACGAGCAGTACTTC.

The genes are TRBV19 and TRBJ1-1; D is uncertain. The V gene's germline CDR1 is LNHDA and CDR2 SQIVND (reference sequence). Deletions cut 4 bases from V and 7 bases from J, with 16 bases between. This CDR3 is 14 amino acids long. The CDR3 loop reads CASSNPPQIGEAFF. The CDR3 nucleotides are TGTGCCAGTAGTAACCCCCCACAGATTGGTGAAGCTTTCTTT.

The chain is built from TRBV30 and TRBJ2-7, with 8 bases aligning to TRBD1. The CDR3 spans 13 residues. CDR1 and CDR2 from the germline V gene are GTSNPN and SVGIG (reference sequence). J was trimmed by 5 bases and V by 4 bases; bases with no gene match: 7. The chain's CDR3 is CAWMVTGVHEQYF. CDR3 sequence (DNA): TGTGCCTGGATGGTGACAGGGGTCCACGAGCAGTACTTC.

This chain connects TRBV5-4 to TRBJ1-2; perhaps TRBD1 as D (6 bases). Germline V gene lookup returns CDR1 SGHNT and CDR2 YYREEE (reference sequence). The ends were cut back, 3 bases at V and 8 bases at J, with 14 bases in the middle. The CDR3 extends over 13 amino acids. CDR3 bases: TGTGCCAGCAGCTCCAAGACAGGAACCGGCTACACCTTC. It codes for CASSSKTGTGYTF.

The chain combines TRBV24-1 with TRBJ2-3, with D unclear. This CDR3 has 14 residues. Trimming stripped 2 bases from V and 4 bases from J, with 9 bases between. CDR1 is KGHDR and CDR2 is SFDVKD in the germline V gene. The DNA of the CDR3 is TGTGCCACCAGTGATTCCTTCCCCGCAGATACGCAGTATTTT. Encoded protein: CATSDSFPADTQYF.

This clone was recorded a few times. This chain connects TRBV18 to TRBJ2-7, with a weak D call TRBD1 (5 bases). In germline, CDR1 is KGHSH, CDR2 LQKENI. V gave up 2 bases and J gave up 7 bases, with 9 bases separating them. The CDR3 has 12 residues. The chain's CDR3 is CASSPATEEQYF. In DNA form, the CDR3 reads TGTGCCAGCTCACCAGCGACAGAAGAGCAGTACTTC.

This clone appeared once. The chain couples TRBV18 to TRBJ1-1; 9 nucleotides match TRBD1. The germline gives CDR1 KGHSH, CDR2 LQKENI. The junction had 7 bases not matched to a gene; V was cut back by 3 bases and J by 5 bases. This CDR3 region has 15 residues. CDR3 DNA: TGTGCCAGCTCACCTCCGGGACAGGGAGGAACTGAAGCTTTCTTT. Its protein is CASSPPGQGGTEAFF.

CDR3 sequence: CASSPLGGRQETQYF. For the CDR3, the DNA is TGTGCCAGCAGCCCACTGGGGGGGCGGCAAGAGACCCAGTACTTC. The chain employs TRBV5-8 and TRBJ2-5, with D possibly TRBD2 on 7 matching bases. The CDR3 extends over 15 amino acids. The V end was cut by 4 bases, the J end by 2 bases, with 15 bases between. CDR1 and CDR2 (germline): SGHTS, YDEGEE.

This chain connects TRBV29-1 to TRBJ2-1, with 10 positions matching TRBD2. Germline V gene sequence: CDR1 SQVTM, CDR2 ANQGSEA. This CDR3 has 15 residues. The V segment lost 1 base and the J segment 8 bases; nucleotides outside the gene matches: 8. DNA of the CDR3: TGCAGCGTTGAAGGGCCACTAGCGGGAAAGTATGAGCAGTTCTTC. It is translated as CSVEGPLAGKYEQFF.

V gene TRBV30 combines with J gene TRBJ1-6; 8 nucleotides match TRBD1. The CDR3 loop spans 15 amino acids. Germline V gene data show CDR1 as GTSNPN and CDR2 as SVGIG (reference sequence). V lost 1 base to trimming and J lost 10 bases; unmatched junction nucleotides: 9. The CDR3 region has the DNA TGTGCCTGGAGTGGAACAACAGGGGGGAACTCACCCCTCCACTTT. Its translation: CAWSGTTGGNSPLHF.

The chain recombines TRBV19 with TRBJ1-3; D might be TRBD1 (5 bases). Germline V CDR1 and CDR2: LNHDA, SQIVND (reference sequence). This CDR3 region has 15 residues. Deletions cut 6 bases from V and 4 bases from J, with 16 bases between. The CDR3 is CASSLTGGDGNTIYF. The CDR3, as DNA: TGTGCCAGTAGCCTTACGGGAGGGGACGGAAACACCATATATTTT.

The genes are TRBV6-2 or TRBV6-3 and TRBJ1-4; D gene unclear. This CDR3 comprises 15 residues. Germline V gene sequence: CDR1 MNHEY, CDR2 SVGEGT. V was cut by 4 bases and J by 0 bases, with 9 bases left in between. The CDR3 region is CASSSFGATNEKLFF. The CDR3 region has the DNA TGTGCCAGCAGTTCTTTCGGGGCAACTAATGAAAAACTGTTTTTT.

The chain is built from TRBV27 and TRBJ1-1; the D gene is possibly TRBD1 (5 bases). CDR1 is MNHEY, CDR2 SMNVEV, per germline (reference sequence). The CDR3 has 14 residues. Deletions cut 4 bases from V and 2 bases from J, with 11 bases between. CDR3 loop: CASSSPGVNTEAFF. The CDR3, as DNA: TGTGCCAGCAGTTCTCCGGGGGTAAACACTGAAGCTTTCTTT.

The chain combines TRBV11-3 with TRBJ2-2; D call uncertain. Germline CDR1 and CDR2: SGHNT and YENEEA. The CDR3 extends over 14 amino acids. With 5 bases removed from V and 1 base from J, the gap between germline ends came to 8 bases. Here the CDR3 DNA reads TGTGCCAGCAGCGGAAGACTGAACACCGGGGAGCTGTTTTTT. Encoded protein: CASSGRLNTGELFF.

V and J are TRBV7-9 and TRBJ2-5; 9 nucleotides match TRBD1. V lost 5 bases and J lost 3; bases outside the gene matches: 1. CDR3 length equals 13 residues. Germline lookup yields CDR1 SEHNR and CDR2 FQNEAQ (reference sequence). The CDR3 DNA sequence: TGTGCCAGCAGCCGGGACAGGGAAGAGACCCAGTACTTC. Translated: CASSRDREETQYF.

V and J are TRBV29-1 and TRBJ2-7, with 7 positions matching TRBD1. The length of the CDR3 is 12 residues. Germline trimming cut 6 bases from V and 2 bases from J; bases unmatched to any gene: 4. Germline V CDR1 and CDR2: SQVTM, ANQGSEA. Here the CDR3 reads CSVGTDTYEQYF. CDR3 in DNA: TGCAGCGTGGGGACAGATACCTACGAGCAGTACTTC.

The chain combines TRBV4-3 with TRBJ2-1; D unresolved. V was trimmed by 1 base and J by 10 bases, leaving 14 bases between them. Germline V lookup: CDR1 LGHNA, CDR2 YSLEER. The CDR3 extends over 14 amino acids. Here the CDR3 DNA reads TGCGCCAGCAGCCAAGTCGTTGCCTCTAGGGAGCAGTTCTTC. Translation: CASSQVVASREQFF.

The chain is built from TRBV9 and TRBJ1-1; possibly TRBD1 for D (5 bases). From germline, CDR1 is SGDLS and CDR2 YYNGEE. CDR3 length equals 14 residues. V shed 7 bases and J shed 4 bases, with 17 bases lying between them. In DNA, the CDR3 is TGTGCCAGCTCCGTGGGGGGGGGTACCACTGAAGCTTTCTTT. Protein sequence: CASSVGGGTTEAFF.

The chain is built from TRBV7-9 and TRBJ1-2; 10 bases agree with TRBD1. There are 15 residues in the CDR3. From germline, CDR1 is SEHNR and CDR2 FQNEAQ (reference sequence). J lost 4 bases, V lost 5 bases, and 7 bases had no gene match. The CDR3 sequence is CASSPRTGGGYGYTF. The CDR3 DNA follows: TGTGCCAGCAGCCCCCGGACAGGGGGAGGCTATGGCTACACCTTC.

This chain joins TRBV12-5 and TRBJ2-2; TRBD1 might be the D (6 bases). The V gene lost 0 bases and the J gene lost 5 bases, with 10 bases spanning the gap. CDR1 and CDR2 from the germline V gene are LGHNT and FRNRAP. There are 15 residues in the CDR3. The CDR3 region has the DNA TGTGCTAGTGGTTTGGTCGACAGGATTACCGGGGAGCTGTTTTTT. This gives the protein CASGLVDRITGELFF.